The 7 T cell receptor beta chains reported below all come from one sample, sequenced in a study of T cell responses to AZD1222 COVID-19 vaccine. Libraries were prepared by immunoSEQ multiplex PCR; TCRdb keeps only in-frame clonotypes and omits some of them. The sample lists 130,000 to 150,000 clones; about 89% were seen once. The sequencing used peripheral blood, collected on day 0 of MenACWY control vaccination. The receptor set was obtained from an adult in good health.

The genes are TRBV6-6 and TRBJ2-3; 7 bases are shared with TRBD2. Germline V gene lookup returns CDR1 MNHNY and CDR2 SVGAGI (reference sequence). With V trimmed by 6 bases and J by 5 bases, 5 bases remained unmatched. The CDR3 loop spans 13 amino acids. CDR3 nucleotides: TGTGCCAGCAGATCGACGGGGGGAGATACGCAGTATTTT. Translating it yields CASRSTGGDTQYF.

V usage is TRBV19 and J usage is TRBJ2-6; TRBD2 is a possible D gene (6 bases). V was clipped by 11 bases and J by 2 bases, with 16 bases between them. The germline V gene encodes CDR1 LNHDA and CDR2 SQIVND (reference sequence). This CDR3 comprises 15 residues. The CDR3: CACTNGEAGANVLTF. In nucleotides, the CDR3 is TGTGCCTGTACCAACGGGGAGGCTGGGGCCAACGTCCTGACTTTC.

This clone occurred once. V usage is TRBV28 and J usage is TRBJ2-7; a possible D gene is TRBD2 (5 bases). Germline V lookup: CDR1 MDHEN, CDR2 SYDVKM. The CDR3 extends over 15 amino acids. V lost 8 bases and J 1 base, leaving 18 bases between the germline ends. CDR3 protein: CASLSPGIVSYEQYF. CDR3 in DNA: TGTGCCAGCCTGAGTCCGGGGATCGTATCCTACGAGCAGTACTTC.

The rearrangement joins TRBV5-1 to TRBJ2-5; TRBD1 matches 7 bases. Germline CDR1 and CDR2: SGHRS and YFSETQ. The V and J ends lost 4 bases and 4 bases, in that order; junction bases with no gene match: 4. This CDR3 spans 13 amino acids. As DNA, the CDR3 is TGCGCCAGCAGCCTACAGGGGCCAGAGACCCAGTACTTC. It encodes CASSLQGPETQYF.

The CDR3 nucleotides are TGTGCCAGCAGCTCCGGGACAGGGGCCAATGAAAAACTGTTTTTT. Translating it yields CASSSGTGANEKLFF. V usage is TRBV11-3 and J usage is TRBJ1-4; TRBD1 matches 10 bases. This CDR3 has 15 residues. The germline CDR1 and CDR2 sequences are SGHNT and YENEEA. V lost 4 bases and J lost 5; bases outside the gene matches: 4.

This chain connects TRBV6-5 to TRBJ2-1; possibly TRBD2 for D (6 bases). CDR3 size: 12 residues. Germline values: CDR1 MNHEY, CDR2 SVGAGI. DNA of the CDR3: TGTGCAACGGCGGGACCTCGGAATGAGCAGTTCTTC. Translating gives CATAGPRNEQFF.

The V call is TRBV3-1 (or the pseudogene TRBV3-2), the J call TRBJ1-2; D may be TRBD1 (5 bases). V lost 2 bases to trimming and J lost 1 base, with 11 bases between them. This CDR3 contains 15 residues. From germline, CDR1 is LGHDT and CDR2 YNNKEL (reference sequence). In nucleotides, the CDR3 is TGTGCCAGCAGCCAATGGGGGGGAAATAACTATGGCTACACCTTC. Amino acid sequence: CASSQWGGNNYGYTF.